Below, 13 T cell receptor beta chains from the same sample are listed, as sequenced in a study of shared clonotypes between healthy human individuals. Profiling relied on immunoSEQ multiplex PCR, and the TCRdb table lists in-frame clones only, not all of them. The profile shows millions of clones, just over 90% of them singletons. The sample taken for sequencing was naive CD4+ T cells sorted from blood. Specified subset: CD45RA+ positively selected. These receptors all stem from a man aged 18 to 29 in good health.

The chain joins TRBV18 to TRBJ2-2; D possibly corresponds to TRBD2 (6 bases). In germline, CDR1 is KGHSH, CDR2 LQKENI. Trimming left V 3 bases short and J 7 bases short, with 12 bases between. This CDR3 is 14 amino acids long. CDR3 nucleotide sequence: TGTGCCAGCTCACCGGCGCAGGGAGGCGGGGAGCTGTTTTTT. Amino acid sequence: CASSPAQGGGELFF.

The chain couples TRBV5-1 to TRBJ1-6; 8 bases match TRBD1. Looked up from germline, CDR1 is SGHRS and CDR2 is YFSETQ. V lost 3 bases and J lost 9; bases outside the gene matches: 14. CDR3 length: 17 residues. CDR3 coding DNA: TGCGCCAGCAGCTCGGGGACTCCGGGACAGGTGCTTTCACCCCTCCACTTT. It is translated as CASSSGTPGQVLSPLHF.

The chain recombines TRBV2 with TRBJ2-7; 8 bases are a match to TRBD1. CDR1 and CDR2 from the germline V gene are SNHLY and FYNNEI. The J segment lost 11 bases and the V segment lost 6 bases, leaving 9 bases of the junction unmatched. The CDR3 runs to 12 residues. The CDR3 nucleotides read TGTGCCAGCAGCCAAGGGACAGGCATAGAGTACTTC. Its protein is CASSQGTGIEYF.

Comments on this clone: Other DNA sequences within the sample encode an identical CDR3. The V gene is TRBV5-8, the J gene TRBJ2-7; D is unresolved. Germline V gives CDR1 SGHTS, CDR2 YDEGEE. V was pared by 0 bases and J by 4 bases, with 5 bases between. The CDR3 spans 12 residues. The CDR3 reads CASSLDGYEQYF. For the CDR3, the DNA is TGTGCCAGCAGCTTGGACGGGTACGAGCAGTACTTC. The full variable domain, completed using reference TRBV5-8 and TRBJ2-7, is EAGVTQSPTHLIKTRGQQATLRCSPISGHTSVYWYQQALGLGLQFLLWYDEGEERNRGNFPPRFSGRQFPNYSSELNVNALELEDSALYLCASSLDGYEQYFGPGTRLTVT.

A remark on this clone: Other DNA variants within this sample encode the same CDR3. This chain joins TRBV5-1 and TRBJ1-1; no reliable D call. V lost 4 bases and J 1 base, leaving 8 bases between the germline ends. Germline assignment: CDR1 SGHRS and CDR2 YFSETQ. This CDR3 is built from 13 residues. The CDR3: CASSLPPNTEAFF. CDR3 DNA: TGCGCCAGCAGCCTCCCTCCGAACACTGAAGCTTTCTTT.

The chain joins TRBV9 to TRBJ2-1; perhaps TRBD2 as D (5 bases). The CDR3 is made up of 14 amino acids. In germline, CDR1 is SGDLS, CDR2 YYNGEE. V lost 3 bases and J lost 10, with 17 bases in between. The CDR3 region has the DNA TGTGCCAGCAGCGCTTCCCAGACTAACGGGGAGCAGTTCTTC. It translates to CASSASQTNGEQFF.

The V and J genes are TRBV6-1 and TRBJ1-2, with 7 bases identical to TRBD1. V was clipped by 1 base and J by 6 bases; unmatched bases: 8. This CDR3 is built from 15 residues. Germline-derived CDR1 and CDR2 are MNHNS and SASEGT. CDR3 loop: CASSEVGGTGDGYTF. CDR3 DNA sequence: TGTGCCAGCAGTGAAGTAGGAGGAACAGGGGATGGCTACACCTTC.

The gene calls are TRBV4-3 and TRBJ1-6; D is unclear. Trimming pared 3 bases from V and 0 bases from J, leaving 9 bases between. The length of the CDR3 is 16 residues. Germline-derived CDR1 and CDR2 are LGHNA and YSLEER. The CDR3 nucleotides read TGCGCCAGCAGCCAGCAACAAGACTCCTATAATTCACCCCTCCACTTT. Amino acids: CASSQQQDSYNSPLHF.

The rearrangement joins TRBV7-9 to TRBJ2-3; D call uncertain. V gave up 5 bases and J gave up 2 bases, with 11 bases separating them. The CDR3 consists of 14 residues. The germline V gene has CDR1 SEHNR and CDR2 FQNEAQ (reference sequence). The CDR3 DNA is TGTGCCAGCAGCCCCCACGAGTACACAGATACGCAGTATTTT. This gives the protein CASSPHEYTDTQYF.

The chain employs TRBV19 and TRBJ2-3, with TRBD1 matching 8 bases. The CDR3 is made up of 15 amino acids. The germline V gene encodes CDR1 LNHDA and CDR2 SQIVND (reference sequence). Germline trimming cut 5 bases from V and 2 bases from J; bases unmatched to any gene: 6. Written as DNA, the CDR3 is TGTGCCAGTAGTCCCAGGGACAGGCCCACAGATACGCAGTATTTT. Encoded protein: CASSPRDRPTDTQYF.

V gene TRBV6-5 combines with J gene TRBJ2-7; possible D gene TRBD1, 5 bases. The V gene lost 5 bases and the J gene lost 7 bases, with 12 bases spanning the gap. CDR1 and CDR2 from the germline V gene are MNHEY and SVGAGI. This CDR3 contains 12 residues. CDR3 nucleotide sequence: TGTGCCAGCAGTACCCCAGGGAAGGAGCAGTACTTC. Amino acids: CASSTPGKEQYF.

The V gene is TRBV27, the J gene TRBJ1-3; the D gene is possibly TRBD1 (5 bases). V lost 4 bases and J 2 bases, leaving 12 bases between the germline ends. Germline V gives CDR1 MNHEY, CDR2 SMNVEV (reference sequence). This CDR3 is 15 amino acids long. CDR3 sequence: CASSSFGRAGNTIYF. CDR3 sequence (DNA): TGTGCCAGCAGTTCATTTGGCAGGGCTGGAAACACCATATATTTT.

With regard to this clone: This CDR3 is also generated by other DNA sequences in the sample. The chain is built from TRBV5-4 and TRBJ2-7, with D perhaps TRBD2 (6 bases). The CDR3 has 14 residues. The germline CDR1 and CDR2 sequences are SGHNT and YYREEE (reference sequence). The V end was cut by 5 bases, the J end by 1 base, with 13 bases between. The CDR3 DNA follows: TGTGCCAGCAGTAGGGGCGGGGAATCCTACGAGCAGTACTTC. Residues: CASSRGGESYEQYF.